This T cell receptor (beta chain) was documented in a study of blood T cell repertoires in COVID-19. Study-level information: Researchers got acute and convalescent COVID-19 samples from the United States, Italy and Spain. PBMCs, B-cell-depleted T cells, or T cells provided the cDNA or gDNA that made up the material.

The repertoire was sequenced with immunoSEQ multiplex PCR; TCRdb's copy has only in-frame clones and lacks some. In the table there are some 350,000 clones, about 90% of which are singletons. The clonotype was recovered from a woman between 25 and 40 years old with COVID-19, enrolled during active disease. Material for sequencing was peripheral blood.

The CDR3 is CASSLGAGVMNTEAFF. The CDR3 coding sequence is TGCGCCAGCAGCTTGGGGGCAGGGGTGATGAACACTGAAGCTTTCTTT. The chain is built from TRBV5-1 and TRBJ1-1; a weak D match, TRBD1 (6 bases). The germline V and J ends were trimmed by 0 bases and 0 bases, with 12 bases remaining between them. The length of the CDR3 is 16 residues. Germline loops: CDR1 SGHRS, CDR2 YFSETQ.